The 27 T cell receptor beta chains below all came from one sample that was sequenced in a study of T cell clonality in common variable immunodeficiency. Study results and caveats: Reportedly, TCR beta sequences from common variable immunodeficiency showed fewer deletions and N-nucleotide insertions.

These receptors have no identified antigens. Libraries were prepared by immunoSEQ multiplex PCR; TCRdb keeps only in-frame clonotypes and omits some of them. This sample comprises 15,000 to 25,000 clones, none seen once only. The sequenced sample was peripheral blood mononuclear cells. These receptors all come from a human donor with common variable immunodeficiency.

At least ten counts were recorded for this clone. The read ends 3 residues early relative to the CDR3; the germline J gene fills the gap. This chain connects TRBV14 to TRBJ2-5, with D unresolved. The ends were cut back, 0 bases at V and 7 bases at J, with 12 bases in the middle. The CDR3 spans 14 residues. The V gene's germline CDR1 is SGHDN and CDR2 FVKESK. The CDR3 sequence is CASSQDLGHGTQYF. CDR3 bases read: TGTGCCAGCAGCCAAGATTTGGGCCATGGGACC.

As for this clone: The observed sequence ends 3 residues before the CDR3 terminus, with the missing tail filled in from the germline J gene. The chain carries TRBV30 and TRBJ1-6, with TRBD1 identical over 10 bases. Germline CDR1 is GTSNPN and CDR2 is SVGIG (reference sequence). V was clipped by 3 bases and J by 0 bases; unmatched bases: 11. The CDR3 consists of 19 residues. The CDR3 DNA, read in part, is TGTGCCTGGAGGATCATGGACAGGGGGATGAGCTCCTATAATTCACCC. It translates to CAWRIMDRGMSSYNSP. The full CDR3 protein reads CAWRIMDRGMSSYNSPLHF.

The sample holds a few counts of this clone. The read is 3 residues too short to cover the CDR3 end, so that end is filled in from the germline J gene. The V and J genes are TRBV20-1 and TRBJ2-7; no clear D gene. CDR1 DFQATT and CDR2 SNEGSKA come from the germline V gene (reference sequence). V gave up 0 bases and J gave up 3 bases, with 3 bases separating them. This CDR3 is built from 11 residues. CDR3 DNA, as far as it was read: TGCAGTGCTAGAGACAGCTACGAG. It yields the protein CSARDSYE. In full, the CDR3 reads CSARDSYEQYF.

This clone turned up a few times. The read ends 3 residues before the CDR3 terminus; that terminus is restored from the germline J gene. The chain combines TRBV7-2 with TRBJ2-4; 7 nucleotides agree with TRBD1. The J segment lost 0 bases and the V segment lost 0 bases, leaving 2 bases of the junction unmatched. The V gene's germline CDR1 is SGHTA and CDR2 FQGNSA. This CDR3 has 16 amino acids. The part of the CDR3 DNA that was read is TGTGCCAGCAGCTTAGCCGGGACAGTAGCCAAAAACATT. It encodes CASSLAGTVAKNI. The CDR3 as a whole reads CASSLAGTVAKNIQYF.

A remark on this clone: The junction departs from germline at one end; a sequencing error may be responsible. The read terminates 3 residues before the CDR3 end, so the remaining end is supplied by the germline J gene. The rearrangement uses TRBV20-1 and TRBJ2-7, with TRBD2 matching over 8 bases. Germline values: CDR1 DFQATT, CDR2 SNEGSKA (reference sequence). The CDR3 is made up of 13 amino acids. This CDR3 is CSARGLASYEQYF. The sequenced CDR3 bases are TGCAGTGCAAGAGGACTAGCTTCCTACGAG.

This clone was recorded a few times. The read falls 3 residues short of the CDR3 end, and the missing part is taken from the germline J gene. The chain couples TRBV5-1 to TRBJ2-5; perhaps TRBD1 as D (6 bases). The CDR3 is made up of 15 amino acids. Germline V gene data show CDR1 as SGHRS and CDR2 as YFSETQ. V lost 6 bases and J 5 bases, leaving 20 bases between the germline ends. CDR3 sequence: CASTLGAGGGETQYF. The sequenced part of the CDR3 DNA is TGCGCCAGCACCCTGGGGGCGGGTGGAGGCGAGACC.

This clone was detected ten times or more. The missing CDR3 end, 3 residues past where the read stops, is filled in from the germline J gene. The gene calls are TRBV6-2 or TRBV6-3 and TRBJ2-6; no reliable D call. The CDR3 loop spans 12 amino acids. Trimming stripped 11 bases from V and 0 bases from J, with 5 bases between. CDR1 and CDR2 from the germline V gene are MNHEY and SVGEGT. The CDR3 DNA, read in part, is TGTGCCGTATACTCTGGGGCCAACGTC. It is translated as CAVYSGANV. The full CDR3 reads CAVYSGANVLTF.

This clone was counted only a few times. The DNA ends 3 residues before the CDR3 does, and the rest of the CDR3 is filled in from the germline J gene. The V call is TRBV18, the J call TRBJ2-1; the D gene is possibly TRBD1 (6 bases). V was pared by 3 bases and J by 4 bases, with 10 bases between. CDR1 is KGHSH, CDR2 LQKENI, per germline. The CDR3 spans 14 residues. The part of the CDR3 DNA that was read is TGTGCCAGCTCACCTACAGGGCTATACAATGAG. This translates into CASSPTGLYNE. In full, the CDR3 is CASSPTGLYNEQFF. Drawing the rest from reference TRBV18 and TRBJ2-1, the complete variable domain is NAGVMQNPRHLVRRRGQEARLRCSPMKGHSHVYWYRQLPEEGLKFMVYLQKENIIDESGMPKERFSAEFPKEGPSILRIQQVVRGDSAAYFCASSPTGLYNEQFFGPGTRLTVL.

Notes on this clone: The read ends 3 residues shy of where the CDR3 ends; the end is completed using the germline J gene. The chain is built from TRBV18 and TRBJ2-1, with a weak D call TRBD2 (6 bases). This CDR3 spans 18 amino acids. V was shortened by 3 bases and J by 0 bases, with 18 bases between the two germline ends. CDR1 is KGHSH and CDR2 is LQKENI in the germline V gene. The CDR3 bases that were read are TGTGCCAGCTCACCCTTAGGGACTTACAAAAGCTCCTACAATGAG. Amino acid sequence: CASSPLGTYKSSYNE. The whole CDR3 sequence is CASSPLGTYKSSYNEQFF. Together with reference TRBV18 and TRBJ2-1, the CDR3 gives the full variable domain: NAGVMQNPRHLVRRRGQEARLRCSPMKGHSHVYWYRQLPEEGLKFMVYLQKENIIDESGMPKERFSAEFPKEGPSILRIQQVVRGDSAAYFCASSPLGTYKSSYNEQFFGPGTRLTVL.

This clone was detected only a few times. The read is 3 residues too short to cover the CDR3 end, so that end is filled in from the germline J gene. This chain uses TRBV20-1 with TRBJ1-2, with D hard to call. CDR1 DFQATT and CDR2 SNEGSKA come from the germline V gene (reference sequence). Trimming stripped 0 bases from V and 2 bases from J, with 10 bases between. The CDR3 is 14 amino acids. Partial CDR3 DNA: TGCAGTGCTAGAGACTCACAGAGAAACTATGGC. The encoded protein is CSARDSQRNYG. The full CDR3 protein reads CSARDSQRNYGYTF.

About this clone: From the germline J gene comes the end of the CDR3, since the read stops 3 residues before it. V is TRBV7-2 and J is TRBJ1-1; 9 nucleotides align to TRBD1. V gave up 1 base and J gave up 7 bases; unmatched junction bases: 4. CDR3 length: 14 amino acids. CDR1 and CDR2 (germline): SGHTA, FQGNSA. CDR3 sequence reads: CASSLGSGQGEAFF. CDR3 DNA, as far as it was read: TGTGCCAGCAGCTTAGGCTCGGGACAGGGTGAA.

This clone was detected a few times. The read finishes 3 residues shy of the CDR3 end, and the germline J gene is used to complete it. The chain uses TRBV7-9 and TRBJ1-6; D remains ambiguous. V was pared by 5 bases and J by 7 bases, with 12 bases between. CDR3 length equals 14 residues. Germline CDR1 and CDR2: SEHNR and FQNEAQ (reference sequence). The CDR3 reads CASSREGTNSPLHF. CDR3 DNA, as far as it was read: TGTGCCAGCAGCCGTGAAGGTACGAATTCACCC. The complete variable domain, with remaining parts taken from reference TRBV7-9 and TRBJ1-6, reads DTGVSQNPRHKITKRGQNVTFRCDPISEHNRLYWYRQTLGQGPEFLTYFQNEAQLEKSRLLSDRFSAERPKGSFSTLEIQRTEQGDSAMYLCASSREGTNSPLHFGNGTRLTVT.

Points on this clone: The read ends 3 residues shy of where the CDR3 ends; the end is completed using the germline J gene. V gene TRBV7-9 combines with J gene TRBJ2-7, with TRBD1 matching over 7 bases. CDR1 and CDR2 from the germline V gene are SEHNR and FQNEAQ (reference sequence). With 5 bases clipped from V and 4 bases from J, the junction kept 11 bases outside the gene matches. CDR3 size: 15 residues. The covered CDR3 bases are TGTGCCAGCAGCCCAGGGGAAGGGGGCGCGTACGAG. Amino acid sequence: CASSPGEGGAYE. The entire CDR3 reads CASSPGEGGAYEQYF.

Points on this clone: The read stops 3 residues short of the end of the CDR3; the missing end is completed from the germline J gene. This rearrangement joins TRBV18 to TRBJ2-1, with 7 bases that match TRBD1. This CDR3 comprises 14 residues. The V segment lost 2 bases and the J segment 9 bases; nucleotides outside the gene matches: 7. From germline, CDR1 is KGHSH and CDR2 LQKENI. The CDR3 protein is CASSPVTGRGEQFF. Incomplete CDR3 DNA: TGTGCCAGCTCACCAGTGACAGGGCGCGGTGAG.

In regard to this clone: The sequence runs out 3 residues before the end of the CDR3; the remainder is reconstructed from the germline J gene. The V call is TRBV7-7, the J call TRBJ1-5; the D gene is possibly TRBD1 (6 bases). Trimming removed 7 bases from V and 4 bases from J, with 20 bases in between. This CDR3 region has 16 residues. CDR1 and CDR2 from the germline V gene are SSHAT and FNYEAQ (reference sequence). Partial CDR3 DNA: TGTGCCAGCACCACTAGGCTATGCACAGGGAATCAGCCC. Its translation is CASTTRLCTGNQP. The CDR3 in its entirety is CASTTRLCTGNQPQHF.

Details on this clone: The DNA ends 3 residues before the CDR3 does, and the rest of the CDR3 is filled in from the germline J gene. The chain links TRBV7-6 to TRBJ1-3; D is uncertain. Germline loops: CDR1 SGHVS, CDR2 FNYEAQ. The CDR3 consists of 17 residues. V was cut by 10 bases and J by 0 bases, with 22 bases left in between. The CDR3 here is CATSDYRLAHSGNTIYF. The CDR3 DNA, read in part, is TGTGCCACATCAGATTATCGACTCGCTCACTCTGGAAACACC.

This clone was seen many times. The part of the CDR3 DNA that was read is TGTGCCAGCAGCTTATCAGGGGCAGATACG. Translated: CASSLSGADT. The entire CDR3 protein is CASSLSGADTQYF. The chain recombines TRBV5-5 with TRBJ2-3; tentatively, D is TRBD1 (6 bases). Read data end 3 residues before the CDR3 end; the end is taken from the germline J gene. The germline V gene has CDR1 SGHKS and CDR2 YYEKEE (reference sequence). Trimming took 2 bases from V and 4 from J, leaving 8 bases between them. The CDR3 is made up of 13 amino acids. Full variable domain (remainder filled in from reference TRBV5-5 and TRBJ2-3): DAGVTQSPTHLIKTRGQQVTLRCSPISGHKSVSWYQQVLGQGPQFIFQYYEKEERGRGNFPDRFSARQFPNYSSELNVNALLLGDSALYLCASSLSGADTQYFGPGTRLTVL.

A remark on this clone: The read terminates 3 residues ahead of where the CDR3 ends, so the germline J gene completes it. The chain is built from TRBV7-3 and TRBJ2-3; 9 bases map to TRBD2. Germline values: CDR1 SGHTA, CDR2 FQGTGA. The CDR3 extends over 18 amino acids. V lost 5 bases and J lost 4; bases outside the gene matches: 16. This chain's CDR3 is CASSPTSAGGMVADTQYF. The part of the CDR3 DNA that was read is TGTGCCAGCAGCCCAACCTCAGCGGGAGGTATGGTGGCAGATACG.

The sequenced part of the CDR3 DNA is TGTGCCAGCAGCTTAGAGGGCAGCTCCTACGAG. This translates into CASSLEGSSYE. The whole CDR3 protein reads CASSLEGSSYEQYF. This sequence joins TRBV7-2 and TRBJ2-7; no firm D call. The CDR3 is cut off 3 residues early in the read; its end comes from the germline J gene. Germline assignment: CDR1 SGHTA and CDR2 FQGNSA. The CDR3 extends over 14 amino acids. Deletions cut 1 base from V and 0 bases from J, with 7 bases between.

This clone has more than one count but fewer than ten. The read ends 3 residues shy of where the CDR3 ends; the end is completed using the germline J gene. J is TRBJ2-6 and V is TRBV19; D is uncertain. This CDR3 comprises 14 residues. Trimming left V 7 bases short and J 2 bases short, with 9 bases between. Per the germline V gene, CDR1 is LNHDA and CDR2 is SQIVND (reference sequence). CDR3 bases read: TGTGCCAGTAATCTTGGGCCTGGGGCCAACGTC. As protein: CASNLGPGANV. The CDR3 in its entirety is CASNLGPGANVLTF.

The sample holds a few counts of this clone. The CDR3 goes on 3 residues after the read ends, and that part is filled in from the germline J gene. V usage is TRBV19 and J usage is TRBJ2-1; no clear D. Germline V lookup: CDR1 LNHDA, CDR2 SQIVND (reference sequence). Trimming took 10 bases from V and 2 from J, leaving 21 bases between them. The CDR3 sequence is 16 residues long. CDR3 DNA, as far as it was read: TGTGCCACCTCCCGAGTAGTTGTAATCGCCTACAATGAG. It encodes CATSRVVVIAYNE. The CDR3, in full, reads CATSRVVVIAYNEQFF.

There are a few counts of this clone. The read terminates 3 residues before the CDR3 end, so the remaining end is supplied by the germline J gene. The chain links TRBV19 to TRBJ1-5, with D uncertain. CDR1 and CDR2 (germline): LNHDA, SQIVND (reference sequence). The CDR3 spans 16 residues. Deletions cut 3 bases from V and 4 bases from J, with 16 bases between. The CDR3 DNA, read in part, is TGTGCCAGTAGTATCTCCCGACACTTAGGGAATCAGCCC. It codes for CASSISRHLGNQP. The entire CDR3 sequence reads CASSISRHLGNQPQHF.

A note on this clone: The read comes to an end 3 residues before the CDR3 does, leaving the germline J gene to fill in the end. J is TRBJ1-1 and V is TRBV19; perhaps TRBD1 as D (5 bases). Germline V gene sequence: CDR1 LNHDA, CDR2 SQIVND (reference sequence). CDR3 size: 15 residues. Trimming took off 4 bases at V and 2 bases at J, with 14 bases between the two ends. The sequenced part of the CDR3 DNA is TGTGCCAGTAGTACGTCCGCGGGGGGAAACACTGAA. This sequence encodes CASSTSAGGNTE. The entire CDR3 protein is CASSTSAGGNTEAFF.

This clone has ten or more counts. The read is 3 residues too short to cover the CDR3 end, so that end is filled in from the germline J gene. The chain couples TRBV20-1 to TRBJ1-6; TRBD1 matches at 9 bases. CDR1 and CDR2 from the germline V gene are DFQATT and SNEGSKA (reference sequence). The CDR3 spans 17 residues. V shed 3 bases and J 8 bases; nucleotides not matched to a gene: 14. This CDR3 is CSASMYLWGQGDSPLHF. CDR3 DNA, as far as it was read: TGCAGTGCTAGCATGTATTTATGGGGACAGGGTGATTCACCC.

This clone was seen more than once but under ten times. Read coverage stops 3 residues before the CDR3 terminus; the germline J gene supplies the remainder. The V gene is TRBV7-6, the J gene TRBJ1-5, with a possible D match to TRBD1 (5 bases). The CDR3 covers 18 residues. The germline V and J ends were trimmed by 1 base and 6 bases, with 22 bases remaining between them. In germline, CDR1 is SGHVS, CDR2 FNYEAQ. The CDR3 sequence: CASSLVGSRGRGIQPQHF. The CDR3 DNA, read in part, is TGTGCCAGCAGCTTAGTAGGTTCAAGGGGTCGTGGTATTCAGCCC.

This clone was seen a few times. The sequence runs out 3 residues before the end of the CDR3; the remainder is reconstructed from the germline J gene. This chain uses TRBV5-6 with TRBJ1-1; a weak D match, TRBD1 (6 bases). CDR3 size: 15 residues. Trimming removed 4 bases from V and 1 base from J, with 14 bases in between. Germline V gives CDR1 SGHDT, CDR2 YYEEEE. CDR3 region: CASSGTGRGNTEAFF. Incomplete CDR3 DNA: TGTGCCAGCAGCGGTACAGGGAGGGGGAACACTGAA.

There are many counts of this clone. The sequenced CDR3 bases are TGTGCCTGGAGTACAGGGTTCTACGAG. Amino acid sequence: CAWSTGFYE. The entire CDR3 is CAWSTGFYEQYF. The chain links TRBV30 to TRBJ2-7, with a weak D call TRBD1 (6 bases). The read comes to an end 3 residues before the CDR3 does, leaving the germline J gene to fill in the end. The CDR3 is 12 amino acids. Per the germline V gene, CDR1 is GTSNPN and CDR2 is SVGIG (reference sequence). Trimming removed 2 bases from V and 3 bases from J, with 8 bases in between.